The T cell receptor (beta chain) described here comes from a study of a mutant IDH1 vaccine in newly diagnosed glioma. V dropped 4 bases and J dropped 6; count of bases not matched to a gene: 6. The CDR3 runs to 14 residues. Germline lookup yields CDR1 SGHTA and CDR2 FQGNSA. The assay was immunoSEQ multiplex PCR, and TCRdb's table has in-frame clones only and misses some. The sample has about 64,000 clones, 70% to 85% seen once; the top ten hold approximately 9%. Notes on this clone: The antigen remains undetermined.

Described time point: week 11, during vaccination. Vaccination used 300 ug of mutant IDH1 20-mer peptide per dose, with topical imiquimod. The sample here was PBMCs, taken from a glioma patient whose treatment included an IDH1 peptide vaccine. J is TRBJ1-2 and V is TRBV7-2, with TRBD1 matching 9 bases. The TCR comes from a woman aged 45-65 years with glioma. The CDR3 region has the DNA TGTGCCAGCAGCTCAAGGACAGGGGAGGATGGCTACACCTTC. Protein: CASSSRTGEDGYTF.